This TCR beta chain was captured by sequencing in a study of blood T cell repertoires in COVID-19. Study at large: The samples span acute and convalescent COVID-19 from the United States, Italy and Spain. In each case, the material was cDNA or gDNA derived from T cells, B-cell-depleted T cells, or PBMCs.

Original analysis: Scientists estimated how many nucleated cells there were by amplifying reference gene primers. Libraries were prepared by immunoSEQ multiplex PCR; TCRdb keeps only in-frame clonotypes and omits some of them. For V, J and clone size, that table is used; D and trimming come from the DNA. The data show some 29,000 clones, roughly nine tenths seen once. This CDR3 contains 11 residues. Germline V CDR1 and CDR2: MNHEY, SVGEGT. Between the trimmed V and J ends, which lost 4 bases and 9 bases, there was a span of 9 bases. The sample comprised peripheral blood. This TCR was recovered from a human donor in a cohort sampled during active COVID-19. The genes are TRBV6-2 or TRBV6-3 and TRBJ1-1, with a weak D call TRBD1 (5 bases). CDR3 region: CASSWGGKAFF. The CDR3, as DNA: TGTGCCAGCAGTTGGGGGGGGAAAGCTTTCTTT.